Sequencing of this T cell receptor beta chain was carried out in a study of T cell responses to AZD1222 COVID-19 vaccine. This CDR3 is 13 amino acids long. J lost 3 bases, V lost 5 bases, and 4 bases had no gene match. The V gene's germline CDR1 is WSHSY and CDR2 SAAADI. Study-wide findings and caveats: The study sampled repertoires only after the peak T cell response. Increases in Spike-specific TCR breadth and depth were seen after two AZD1222 doses. Regions 160-218 and 743-854 dominated among vaccine-associated CD4 TCRs spanning spike. The donor group comprised mostly white British people and more females; the analysis possibly underestimated clonal diversity.

Assay: immunoSEQ multiplex PCR; the TCRdb copy retains only in-frame clones and omits some. The sample contains approximately 120,000 clones, approximately 90% of which appear only once. In its sample, this clone was seen once. The antigen is undetermined. This receptor was taken from an adult in good health. The chain is built from TRBV10-2 and TRBJ2-7, with 7 bases matching TRBD1. The sample here was peripheral blood, taken on day 0 of MenACWY control vaccination. The CDR3, as DNA: TGCGCCAGCAGTACGGGACAGAACTACGAGCAGTACTTC. Translating it yields CASSTGQNYEQYF.